The 5 T cell receptor beta chains reported below all come from one sample, sequenced in a study of blood T cell repertoires in COVID-19. Libraries were prepared by immunoSEQ multiplex PCR; TCRdb keeps only in-frame clonotypes and omits some of them. The sample includes about 180,000 clones, 80% to 90% of them seen just once. Sequencing was performed on peripheral blood. The receptors stem from a woman of 80 years or more with COVID-19, enrolled during active disease.

J is TRBJ2-2 and V is TRBV7-2; D unclear. Trimming pared 10 bases from V and 9 bases from J, leaving 12 bases between. Germline CDR1 and CDR2: SGHTA and FQGNSA. The CDR3 is 11 residues long. For the CDR3, the DNA is TGTGCCACTGCAGGTTGGAGGGAGCTGTTTTTT. Protein product: CATAGWRELFF.

The chain carries TRBV13 and TRBJ1-2; D possibly corresponds to TRBD1 (6 bases). The germline V and J ends were trimmed by 11 bases and 1 base, with 14 bases remaining between them. Germline V gene sequence: CDR1 PRHDT, CDR2 FYEKMQ (reference sequence). The CDR3 loop spans 13 amino acids. This CDR3 is CAARDTLNYGYTF. CDR3 coding DNA: TGTGCCGCAAGGGACACTCTTAACTATGGCTACACCTTC.

The chain couples TRBV6-2 or TRBV6-3 to TRBJ2-3; 7 bases align to TRBD2. In germline, CDR1 is MNHEY, CDR2 SVGEGT. The J segment lost 2 bases and the V segment lost 3 bases, leaving 11 bases of the junction unmatched. CDR3 size: 17 residues. CDR3 coding DNA: TGTGCCAGCAGTTATTATGGGGAGCGGGGATACACAGATACGCAGTATTTT. This codes for CASSYYGERGYTDTQYF.

This clone was counted once. This chain joins TRBV29-1 and TRBJ2-2; 14 positions agree with TRBD2. The CDR3 has 15 amino acids. V lost 7 bases to trimming and J lost 4 bases; unmatched junction nucleotides: 5. CDR1 is SQVTM, CDR2 ANQGSEA, per germline. CDR3 sequence (DNA): TGCAGCGCCACGGGACTAGCGGGAGCCACCGGGGAGCTGTTTTTT. Translated, it gives CSATGLAGATGELFF.

The rearrangement joins TRBV5-1 to TRBJ1-5, with 9 bases fitting TRBD1. The V and J ends lost 0 bases and 4 bases, in that order; junction bases with no gene match: 14. Germline V gives CDR1 SGHRS, CDR2 YFSETQ. This CDR3 is 19 amino acids long. CDR3 protein: CASSLVGTGRYGGNQPQHF. CDR3 sequence (DNA): TGCGCCAGCAGCTTGGTAGGGACAGGGAGGTATGGAGGAAATCAGCCCCAGCATTTT.